These T cell receptor beta chains were read from a single sample in a study of identical twins. In TCRdb, the 5' RACE reads were re-called with MiXCR into one record per CDR3 protein. Of 650,000 to 800,000 distinct CDR3 sequences in the sample, around 8.6% were seen once. This same sample was also taken into another study, of yellow fever vaccine responses in identical twins.

Sequencing used PBMCs. The receptors shown here come from a woman under 30 in good health. Both conserved end residues are part of each CDR3. D genes are given only for firm matches. Clone size is given for some rows only: seen once, a few or many times, or a class if the clone is expanded.

V gene	J gene	clone size	D gene	CDR3 DNA	CDR3 protein
TRBV3-1	TRBJ2-3	few	TRBD2	TGTGCCAGCAGCCAAGAACCACTAGCGCTTAGCACAGATACGCAGTATTTT	CASSQEPLALSTDTQYF
TRBV12-3/TRBV12-4	TRBJ1-1	many	.	TGTGCCAGCAGCCCTGCCGGCACTGAAGCTTTCTTT	CASSPAGTEAFF
TRBV28	TRBJ2-7	.	.	TGTGCCAGCAGTTTCGGGGTACCCGAGCAGTACTTC	CASSFGVPEQYF
TRBV12-3/TRBV12-4	TRBJ2-3	many	.	TGTGCCAGCAGCAGGGACTGGGGAGCAGATACGCAGTATTTT	CASSRDWGADTQYF
TRBV3-1	TRBJ2-2	many	.	TGTGCCAGCAGCCTCCGAAGTGGGGAGCTGTTTTTT	CASSLRSGELFF
TRBV6-2/TRBV6-3	TRBJ2-5	.	.	TGTGCCAGCAGCTCGGACCACTGGACAAGACAAGAGACCCAGTACTTC	CASSSDHWTRQETQYF
TRBV12-3/TRBV12-4	TRBJ2-7	.	TRBD1	TGTGCCAGCAGTTCCCGGACAGGGGGCCGGGAGCAGTACTTC	CASSSRTGGREQYF
TRBV20-1	TRBJ2-7	.	TRBD2	TGCAGTGCTAGAGATTTGAGGGCGGGGGGGCTCTACGAGCAGTACTTC	CSARDLRAGGLYEQYF
TRBV28	TRBJ1-2	.	.	TGTGCCAGCAGTCCCGACCGAGTCTTTGGCTACACCTTC	CASSPDRVFGYTF
TRBV20-1	TRBJ1-1	many	.	TGCAGTGCTAGGGGCCCGTGGGCCACTGAAGCTTTCTTT	CSARGPWATEAFF
TRBV29-1	TRBJ2-1	many	.	TGCAGCTACAGACAGGCGATCAATGAGCAGTTCTTC	CSYRQAINEQFF
TRBV6-5	TRBJ2-5	few	.	TGTGCCAGCAGTTACTCGGCAGGGATGGGGGAGACCCAGTACTTC	CASSYSAGMGETQYF
TRBV20-1	TRBJ1-2	.	.	TGCAGTGCTCACGATAGGGACTATGGCTACACCTTC	CSAHDRDYGYTF
TRBV4-3	TRBJ2-7	many	TRBD1	TGCGCCAGCAGCCCCGGGACAGGGGTCCACGAGCAGTACTTC	CASSPGTGVHEQYF
TRBV28	TRBJ2-1	once	TRBD2	TGTGCCAGCAGTTTCCCTTACGACGCCGGGGGGAACAATGAGCAGTTCTTC	CASSFPYDAGGNNEQFF
TRBV7-8	TRBJ2-5	many	TRBD2	TGTGCCAGCAGCTTAGAGTCGACTAGCAGAGAGACCCAGTACTTC	CASSLESTSRETQYF
TRBV5-1	TRBJ2-1	.	.	TGCGCCAGCAGCTTGGCCGTAGGGATGAATGAGCAGTTCTTC	CASSLAVGMNEQFF
TRBV20-1	TRBJ1-2	.	.	TGCAGTGCTAGGAGACAGGACTATGGCTACACCTTC	CSARRQDYGYTF
TRBV11-1	TRBJ2-2	few	TRBD1	TGTGCCAGCAGCCCTCAGCCTCGACAGGGCCCGAACACCGGGGAGCTGTTTTTT	CASSPQPRQGPNTGELFF
TRBV12-3/TRBV12-4	TRBJ1-1	many	.	TGTGCCAGCAGTTTACAGGGCGGATTGGGGAACACTGAAGCTTTCTTT	CASSLQGGLGNTEAFF
TRBV6-2/TRBV6-3	TRBJ2-7	.	TRBD2	TGTGCCAGCAGTCTGGATGGGGTAGCGGGCACCTACGAGCAGTACTTC	CASSLDGVAGTYEQYF
TRBV6-5	TRBJ2-5	few	.	TGTGCCAGCAGTTATGGTACCCAAGAGACCCAGTACTTC	CASSYGTQETQYF
TRBV9	TRBJ1-1	.	.	TGTGCCAGCAGCGTTTCCAGGAACACTGAAGCTTTCTTT	CASSVSRNTEAFF
TRBV6-5	TRBJ2-7	.	.	TGTGCCAGCAGTTCGGGGAGGCCCGAGCAGTACTTC	CASSSGRPEQYF
TRBV20-1	TRBJ2-7	.	.	TGCAGTGCTCGACACCCGGGACGGAGGATAACCTACGAGCAGTACTTC	CSARHPGRRITYEQYF
TRBV9	TRBJ1-1	many	.	TGTGCCAGCAGCGTTACAAACACTGAAGCTTTCTTT	CASSVTNTEAFF
TRBV5-1	TRBJ2-4	few	.	TGCGCCAGCAGCTCGGGCAGGGGAGAAAACATTCAGTACTTC	CASSSGRGENIQYF
TRBV11-2	TRBJ2-5	few	.	TGTGCCAGCAGCTTATTATTAGTAGAGACCCAGTACTTC	CASSLLLVETQYF
TRBV27	TRBJ2-1	few	.	TGTGCCAGCAGTTCCATCCGGGGAAGCTCCTACAATGAGCAGTTCTTC	CASSSIRGSSYNEQFF
TRBV20-1	TRBJ2-3	.	.	TGCAGTGCACCAAGCGGAATCACAGATACGCAGTATTTT	CSAPSGITDTQYF
TRBV5-1	TRBJ2-1	few	TRBD2	TGCGCCAGCAGCTTTTCTAGCGGGGGGACCAATGAGCAGTTCTTC	CASSFSSGGTNEQFF
TRBV5-1	TRBJ2-3	.	TRBD2	TGCGCCAGCAGCTTGGGGGGGACTAGCGGCTTTACCTCTAGCACAGATACGCAGTATTTT	CASSLGGTSGFTSSTDTQYF
TRBV6-4	TRBJ2-1	many	TRBD2	TGTGCCAGCAGTGGCCTAGCGGGAGGTGGTAATGAGCAGTTCTTC	CASSGLAGGGNEQFF
TRBV12-3/TRBV12-4	TRBJ2-3	once	TRBD1	TGTGCCTGCACCCCCGGGACAGGGGGGTCTTCTAGCACAGATACGCAGTATTTT	CACTPGTGGSSSTDTQYF
TRBV4-1	TRBJ1-2	.	.	TGCGCCAGCAGCCAAGAAATTACGGGACTGTTCTATGGCTACACCTTC	CASSQEITGLFYGYTF
TRBV3-1	TRBJ2-7	few	.	TGTGCCAGCAGCCAAGGATGGGGGAAGTACGAGCAGTACTTC	CASSQGWGKYEQYF
TRBV20-1	TRBJ1-2	few	.	TGCAGTGCTGAAACCGGGACGTACTATGGCTACACCTTC	CSAETGTYYGYTF
TRBV28	TRBJ2-4	few	.	TGTGCCAGCAGTTTATTTGGGCACATATCAGACAAAAACATTCAGTACTTC	CASSLFGHISDKNIQYF
TRBV10-3	TRBJ2-1	.	TRBD2	TGTGCCATCAGGGATAGCGGGGGAAGTTCCTACAATGAGCAGTTCTTC	CAIRDSGGSSYNEQFF
TRBV27	TRBJ2-5	.	TRBD2	TGTGCCAGCAGTATCCGTATAGCGGGGGAGCAAGAGACCCAGTACTTC	CASSIRIAGEQETQYF
TRBV20-1	TRBJ2-7	few	.	TGCAGTGCTATACTTTGGGGGGGCGGGACCTACGAGCAGTACTTC	CSAILWGGGTYEQYF
TRBV4-3	TRBJ2-1	many	.	TGCGCCAGCAGCCAAGATTGGGGGGTCAGATACAATGAGCAGTTCTTC	CASSQDWGVRYNEQFF
TRBV15	TRBJ2-7	few	TRBD1	TGTGCCACCAGCAGAGATGGAGGGGTAGACAGGGGGGGATTTTGGTTTTACGAGCAGTACTTC	CATSRDGGVDRGGFWFYEQYF
TRBV4-2	TRBJ2-1	.	.	TGTGCCAGCAGCCAAGAGTACGGGATTGAGCAGTTCTTC	CASSQEYGIEQFF
TRBV12-3/TRBV12-4	TRBJ2-5	many	TRBD1	TGTGCCAGCACCCCTGGGAACAGGGGACCATACAGGGAGACCCAGTACTTC	CASTPGNRGPYRETQYF
TRBV15	TRBJ2-1	few	.	TGTGCCACCAGCAGAGATCCAGGGGCGGGTGAGCAGTTCTTC	CATSRDPGAGEQFF
TRBV7-9	TRBJ2-2	.	TRBD1	TGTGCCAGCAGCTACCGGACAGGGAGAGCCGGGGAGCTGTTTTTT	CASSYRTGRAGELFF
TRBV5-5	TRBJ2-7	.	.	TGTGCCAGCAGCTTTGTCAGGGCAACCTACGAGCAGTACTTC	CASSFVRATYEQYF
TRBV20-1	TRBJ2-2	few	.	TGCAGTGCTAGAGCTCAGATCCTTCACACCGGGGAGCTGTTTTTT	CSARAQILHTGELFF
TRBV7-2	TRBJ1-1	few	.	TGTGCCAGCTTCGGACAGCTAAACACTGAAGCTTTCTTT	CASFGQLNTEAFF
TRBV30	TRBJ2-7	.	.	TGTGCCTCCCTGACCGGTTCCAACTACGAGCAGTACTTC	CASLTGSNYEQYF
TRBV20-1	TRBJ2-3	.	TRBD1	TGCAGTGCAGAGGGACAGGGAAATACAGATACGCAGTATTTT	CSAEGQGNTDTQYF
TRBV5-1	TRBJ2-1	few	TRBD2	TGCGCCAGCAGCCCCCGAGCTAGCGGGGGGTTCTCCTACAATGAGCAGTTCTTC	CASSPRASGGFSYNEQFF
TRBV5-1	TRBJ2-3	few	.	TGCGCCAGCATGGGTGACTACTTAGTCACAGATACGCAGTATTTT	CASMGDYLVTDTQYF
TRBV20-1	TRBJ2-3	few	.	TGCAGTGCTAGAGGCACATACAGCACAGATACGCAGTATTTT	CSARGTYSTDTQYF